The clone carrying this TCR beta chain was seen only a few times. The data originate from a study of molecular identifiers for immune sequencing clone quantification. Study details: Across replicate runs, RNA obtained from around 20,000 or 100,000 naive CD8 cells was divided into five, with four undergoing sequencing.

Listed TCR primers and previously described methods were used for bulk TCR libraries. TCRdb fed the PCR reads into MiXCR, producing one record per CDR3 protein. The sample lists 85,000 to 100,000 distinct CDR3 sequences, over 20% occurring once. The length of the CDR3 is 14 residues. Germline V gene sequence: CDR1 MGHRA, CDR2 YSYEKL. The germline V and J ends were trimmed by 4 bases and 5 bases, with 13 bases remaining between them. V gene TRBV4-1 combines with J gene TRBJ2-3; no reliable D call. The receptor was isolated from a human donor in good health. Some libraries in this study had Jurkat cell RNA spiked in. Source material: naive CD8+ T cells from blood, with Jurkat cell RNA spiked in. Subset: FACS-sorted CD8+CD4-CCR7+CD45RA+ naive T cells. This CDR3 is CASSPRIGGDTQYF. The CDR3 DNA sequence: TGCGCCAGCAGCCCCCGGATCGGCGGAGATACGCAGTATTTT.